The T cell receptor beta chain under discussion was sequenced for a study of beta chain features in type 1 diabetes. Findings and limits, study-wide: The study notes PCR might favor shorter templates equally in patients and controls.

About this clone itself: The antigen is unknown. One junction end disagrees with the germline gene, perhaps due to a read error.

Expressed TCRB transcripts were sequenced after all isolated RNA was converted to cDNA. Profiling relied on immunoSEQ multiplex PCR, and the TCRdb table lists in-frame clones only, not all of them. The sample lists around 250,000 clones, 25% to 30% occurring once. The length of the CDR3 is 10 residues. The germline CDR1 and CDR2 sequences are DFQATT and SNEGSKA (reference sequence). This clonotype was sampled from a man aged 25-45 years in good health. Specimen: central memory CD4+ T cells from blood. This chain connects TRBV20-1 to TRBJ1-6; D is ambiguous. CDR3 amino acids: CSARAAVVIF. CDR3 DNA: TGCAGTGCTAGGGCTGCGGTCGTAATCTTT.